This T cell receptor beta chain came from a study of shared clonotypes between healthy human individuals. Study-level information: Donors, aged 18 to 49, were a couple of women and a few men. Per donor, CD8 memory used one plate, CD8 naive used two, CD4 memory used three and CD4 naive used three. General observations from the study: What naive subsets generally showed was a larger estimated richness than memory subsets showed.

Concerning this clone: Its specificity is not known.

The authors ran the assay at deep level. Libraries were prepared by immunoSEQ multiplex PCR; TCRdb keeps only in-frame clonotypes and omits some of them. The sample contains more than 2,000,000 clones, 85% to 95% of which appear only once. The germline V gene has CDR1 SGHRS and CDR2 YFSETQ. Trimming took 9 bases from V and 0 from J, leaving 10 bases between them. The CDR3 loop spans 13 amino acids. This sequence was found in a man aged 18 to 29 in good health. Some clones in this sample may be carry-over from other donors' samples. The chain employs TRBV5-1 and TRBJ2-1; maybe TRBD2 (6 bases). Input material: naive CD4+ T cells from PBMCs. Subset given: CD45RA+ positively selected. The CDR3 bases are TGCGCCACGGCCGGGAGCTCCTACAATGAGCAGTTCTTC. Its protein product is CATAGSSYNEQFF.